Listed here are 14 T cell receptor beta chains from one sample, sequenced in a study of blood T cell repertoires in COVID-19. The data were produced by immunoSEQ multiplex PCR, yet TCRdb's version contains in-frame clones alone and is incomplete. The table includes approximately 60,000 clones, about 70% detected once. The sequenced material came from peripheral blood. These receptors originate from a human donor in a cohort sampled during active COVID-19.

The chain couples TRBV7-9 to TRBJ1-2; the match to TRBD1 covers 10 bases. CDR3 length: 14 amino acids. Germline V gives CDR1 SEHNR, CDR2 FQNEAQ (reference sequence). Trimming removed 5 bases from V and 6 bases from J; junction bases left unmatched: 6. CDR3 sequence: CASSSRDRGDGYTF. The CDR3 region has the DNA TGTGCCAGCAGCAGCCGGGACAGGGGAGATGGCTACACCTTC.

The V gene is TRBV30, the J gene TRBJ1-6; D gene unclear. Looked up from germline, CDR1 is GTSNPN and CDR2 is SVGIG (reference sequence). The CDR3 loop spans 13 amino acids. The V and J ends lost 4 bases and 4 bases respectively, with 8 bases between them. The CDR3 here is CAWNVLYNSPLHF. CDR3 bases: TGTGCCTGGAATGTCCTATATAATTCACCCCTCCACTTT.

CDR3 amino acids: CASSQARDREQFF. CDR3 sequence (DNA): TGTGCCAGCAGCCAAGCTAGGGACAGGGAGCAGTTCTTC. The genes are TRBV3-1 (or the pseudogene TRBV3-2) and TRBJ2-1; 8 bases map to TRBD1. The CDR3 sequence is 13 residues long. The V segment lost 1 base and the J segment 10 bases; nucleotides outside the gene matches: 3. Germline V CDR1 and CDR2: LGHDT, YNNKEL (reference sequence).

This sequence joins TRBV11-1 and TRBJ2-7, with a tentative D call TRBD2 (5 bases). Germline CDR1 and CDR2: SGHAT and FQDESV (reference sequence). Trimming cost V 5 bases and J 2 bases, with 10 bases left between them. CDR3 length equals 13 residues. The CDR3, as DNA: TGTGCCAGCAGCCATGGACTCGCCTACGAGCAGTACTTC. Amino acid sequence: CASSHGLAYEQYF.

V and J are TRBV7-3 and TRBJ1-3; 8 bases are a match to TRBD1. The V gene end was trimmed by 4 bases and the J gene end by 4 bases; junction bases not matched to a gene: 6. The CDR3 is 15 residues long. Per germline, CDR1 SGHTA and CDR2 FQGTGA. CDR3 DNA sequence: TGTGCCAGCAGCTCGGGGACAGGCCAAGGAAACACCATATATTTT. Its translation: CASSSGTGQGNTIYF.

This clone was counted between two and nine times. The gene calls are TRBV3-1 (or the pseudogene TRBV3-2) and TRBJ1-2; D uncertain. Germline V gives CDR1 LGHDT, CDR2 YNNKEL (reference sequence). The V gene lost 3 bases and the J gene lost 3 bases, with 23 bases spanning the gap. This CDR3 has 18 amino acids. The CDR3 loop is CASSHSEARARVDYGYTF. The DNA for the CDR3 is TGTGCCAGCAGCCACTCAGAAGCACGGGCGAGGGTTGACTATGGCTACACCTTC.

V and J are TRBV19 and TRBJ1-1; 7 nucleotides agree with TRBD1. This CDR3 spans 14 amino acids. Losses at the gene ends were 2 bases for V and 8 bases for J; bases not matched to a gene: 8. Germline CDR1 reads LNHDA; CDR2 reads SQIVND (reference sequence). The CDR3 here is CASSIRGLGAEAFF. The CDR3 bases are TGTGCCAGTAGTATAAGGGGGCTCGGTGCGGAAGCTTTCTTT.

In its sample, this clone was seen once. The J gene is TRBJ1-5, the V gene TRBV5-1; 7 bases are shared with TRBD1. Germline lookup yields CDR1 SGHRS and CDR2 YFSETQ. This CDR3 has 15 amino acids. Losses at the gene ends were 0 bases for V and 5 bases for J; bases not matched to a gene: 5. The CDR3 DNA reads as TGCGCCAGCAGCTTGGAGGGGGCAATCTATCAGCCCCAGCATTTT. This gives the protein CASSLEGAIYQPQHF.

The rearrangement uses TRBV29-1 and TRBJ2-7; 9 bases map to TRBD2. Trimming took 7 bases from V and 2 from J; bases not matched to a gene: 6. This CDR3 has 13 amino acids. Germline V gene sequence: CDR1 SQVTM, CDR2 ANQGSEA. The chain's CDR3 is CSAHSGSPYEQYF. In DNA form, the CDR3 reads TGCAGCGCCCATAGCGGGAGCCCCTACGAGCAGTACTTC.

This clone was seen just once. The chain is built from TRBV4-2 and TRBJ2-4; 10 bases align to TRBD2. CDR3 length: 16 residues. Trimming cost V 0 bases and J 8 bases; bases outside gene matches: 7. In germline, CDR1 is LGHNA, CDR2 YNFKEQ. The CDR3 coding sequence is TGTGCCAGCAGCCAAGATTCAGCAGCGGGGGGGGACATTCAGTACTTC. This gives the protein CASSQDSAAGGDIQYF.

This rearrangement joins TRBV3-1 (or the pseudogene TRBV3-2) to TRBJ2-7, with D unclear. Per germline, CDR1 LGHDT and CDR2 YNNKEL (reference sequence). The CDR3 has 12 amino acids. V was clipped by 6 bases and J by 3 bases, with 9 bases between them. CDR3 sequence (DNA): TGTGCCAGCAGTCTAGGCGGCTACGAGCAGTACTTC. It specifies CASSLGGYEQYF.

This chain uses TRBV10-3 with TRBJ1-1; 7 bases are a match to TRBD1. CDR1 and CDR2 (germline): ENHRY, SYGVKD. J gave up 3 bases and V 7 bases, and 5 bases lay outside the gene matches. This CDR3 has 13 residues. The CDR3 here is CAINRGQDTEAFF. For the CDR3, the DNA is TGTGCCATCAACAGGGGTCAGGACACTGAAGCTTTCTTT.

This clone showed up just a few times. The rearrangement uses TRBV5-4 and TRBJ1-3; D possibly corresponds to TRBD1 (5 bases). Germline assignment: CDR1 SGHNT and CDR2 YYREEE (reference sequence). The V end was cut by 9 bases, the J end by 2 bases, with 18 bases between. CDR3 length: 15 residues. The CDR3, as DNA: TGTGCCACCAAGATGGGTGGGGGGGCTGGAAACACCATATATTTT. This sequence encodes CATKMGGGAGNTIYF.

The chain employs TRBV5-1 and TRBJ2-3; 11 bases match TRBD2. With V trimmed by 0 bases and J by 4 bases, 19 bases remained unmatched. This CDR3 comprises 21 residues. Germline CDR1 SGHRS, CDR2 YFSETQ. The CDR3 nucleotides read TGCGCCAGCAGCTTGGCTACGATAGGTGGTAGCGGGGGGGCCCGCCCAGATACGCAGTATTTT. Its translation is CASSLATIGGSGGARPDTQYF.